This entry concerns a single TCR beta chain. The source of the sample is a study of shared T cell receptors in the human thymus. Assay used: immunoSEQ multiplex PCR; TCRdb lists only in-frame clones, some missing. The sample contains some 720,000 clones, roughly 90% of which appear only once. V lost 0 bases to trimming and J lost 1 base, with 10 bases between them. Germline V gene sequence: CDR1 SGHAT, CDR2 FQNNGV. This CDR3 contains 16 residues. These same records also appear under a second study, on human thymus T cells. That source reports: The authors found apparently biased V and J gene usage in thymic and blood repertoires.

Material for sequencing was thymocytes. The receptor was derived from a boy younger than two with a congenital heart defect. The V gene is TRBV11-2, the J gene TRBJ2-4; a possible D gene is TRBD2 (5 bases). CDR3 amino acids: CASSLDAGSAKNIQYF. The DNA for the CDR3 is TGTGCCAGCAGCTTAGATGCGGGTTCGGCCAAAAACATTCAGTACTTC. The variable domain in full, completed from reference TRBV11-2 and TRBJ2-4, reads EAGVAQSPRYKIIEKRQSVAFWCNPISGHATLYWYQQILGQGPKLLIQFQNNGVVDDSQLPKDRFSAERLKGVDSTLKIQPAKLEDSAVYLCASSLDAGSAKNIQYFGAGTRLSVL.